This T cell receptor (beta chain) was sequenced during a study of blood T cell repertoires in COVID-19. As for the study in general: COVID-19 samples collected from the United States, Italy and Spain covered acute and convalescent phases. PBMCs, B-cell-depleted T cells, or T cells were the source of the cDNA or gDNA that made up the material.

Per germline, CDR1 SNHLY and CDR2 FYNNEI. The CDR3 length is 15 residues. The V end lost 5 bases, the J end lost 3 bases, and 13 bases lay between the germline ends. Original handling: Estimation of nucleated cell counts relied on the amplification of reference gene primers. The method was immunoSEQ multiplex PCR; TCRdb's version includes in-frame clones alone and lacks a portion of them. The V and J calls and clone size were taken over from that table, and D and trimming were inferred from the DNA. Of 35,000 to 45,000 clones listed, around 76% are singletons. Source material: peripheral blood. The chain links TRBV2 to TRBJ1-4; possibly TRBD1 for D (6 bases). The sequence was collected from an older man with active or convalescent COVID-19. The CDR3 bases are TGTGCCAGCAGTAAACAACAGGGCCCTAATGAAAAACTGTTTTTT. It is translated as CASSKQQGPNEKLFF.